The TCR beta chain described here comes from a study of patients and donors after allogeneic stem cell transplantation. Ten or more counts support this clonotype. TCRdb used MiXCR to reprocess the RT-PCR reads, holding one entry per CDR3 protein. Among some 40,000 distinct CDR3 sequences, 25% to 40% were seen once, and the ten largest hold 55% to 75%. The sample taken for sequencing was blood, either unsorted or a sorted T cell fraction (not recorded which). The receptor was derived from a human donor who was either an allogeneic HSCT recipient or a stem cell or donor lymphocyte infusion donor (not recorded which). It is not recorded whose cells these are; they may come from a transplant donor.

The CDR3 region has the DNA TGCGCCAGCAGCTTGGCTGGGGCCAACGTCCTGACTTTC. Protein product: CASSLAGANVLTF. The chain uses TRBV5-1 and TRBJ2-6; unclear D gene. The V end lost 0 bases, the J end lost 2 bases, and 0 bases lay between the germline ends. The germline V gene has CDR1 SGHRS and CDR2 YFSETQ. CDR3 length equals 13 residues. Variable domain in full (rest from reference TRBV5-1 and TRBJ2-6): KAGVTQTPRYLIKTRGQQVTLSCSPISGHRSVSWYQQTPGQGLQFLFEYFSETQRNKGNFPGRFSGRQFSNSRSEMNVSTLELGDSALYLCASSLAGANVLTFGAGSRLTVL.